This passage covers 10 T cell receptor beta chains from one sample sequenced in a study of T-cell reconstitution after alpha-beta-depleted transplantation in children. A library of TCRbeta sequences, prepared with unique molecular identifiers, was generated. TCRdb redid the calling of the PCR reads with MiXCR, one entry per CDR3 protein. This table holds 600,000 to 700,000 distinct CDR3 sequences, roughly 13% found once. The input for sequencing was PBMCs, taken before TCRalphabeta/CD19-depleted stem cell transplant. These receptors were obtained from a girl aged 2-9 years with congenital amegakaryocytic thrombocytopenia, due to receive a stem cell transplant.

This clonotype was recorded at least ten times. This chain connects TRBV5-1 to TRBJ1-2; 9 bases align to TRBD1. V lost 0 bases and J lost 4; bases outside the gene matches: 16. The CDR3 extends over 19 amino acids. Germline values: CDR1 SGHRS, CDR2 YFSETQ. This CDR3 is CASSLGPRGTGLLSYGYTF. The CDR3 DNA follows: TGCGCCAGCAGCTTGGGGCCCCGTGGGACAGGGTTGCTGAGCTATGGCTACACCTTC.

The chain links TRBV11-1 to TRBJ2-1; TRBD1 matches at 8 bases. This CDR3 spans 19 amino acids. With V trimmed by 5 bases and J by 1 base, 16 bases remained unmatched. Germline V gene data show CDR1 as SGHAT and CDR2 as FQDESV (reference sequence). The CDR3 loop is CASSQVRGLKTPSYNEQFF. The CDR3 DNA follows: TGTGCCAGCAGCCAGGTCAGGGGGCTAAAAACACCATCCTACAATGAGCAGTTCTTC. The complete variable domain, with remaining parts taken from reference TRBV11-1 and TRBJ2-1, reads EAEVAQSPRYKITEKSQAVAFWCDPISGHATLYWYRQILGQGPELLVQFQDESVVDDSQLPKDRFSAERLKGVDSTLKIQPAELGDSAMYLCASSQVRGLKTPSYNEQFFGPGTRLTVL.

The sample holds many counts of this clonotype. The V gene is TRBV20-1, the J gene TRBJ2-3; D unclear. This CDR3 contains 14 residues. Per the germline V gene, CDR1 is DFQATT and CDR2 is SNEGSKA (reference sequence). Between the trimmed V and J ends, which lost 6 bases and 2 bases, there was a span of 15 bases. CDR3 region: CSARASESTDTQYF. CDR3 in DNA: TGCAGTGCCCGTGCAAGCGAGTCCACAGATACGCAGTATTTT.

This clonotype was recorded at least ten times. This rearrangement joins TRBV20-1 to TRBJ1-3; D unresolved. CDR1 and CDR2 from the germline V gene are DFQATT and SNEGSKA (reference sequence). The V gene lost 2 bases and the J gene lost 1 base, with 15 bases spanning the gap. The CDR3 spans 16 residues. CDR3 residues: CSARSPVGISGNTIYF. The CDR3 coding sequence is TGCAGTGCTAGAAGTCCAGTCGGGATTTCTGGAAACACCATATATTTT.

This clonotype was detected ten times or more. V is TRBV7-8 and J is TRBJ2-7; D unresolved. Germline assignment: CDR1 SGHVS and CDR2 FQNEAQ. The CDR3 runs to 16 residues. V was clipped by 3 bases and J by 4 bases, with 19 bases between them. The CDR3 reads CASSLTGLSETYEQYF. The DNA for the CDR3 is TGTGCCAGCAGCTTGACCGGTTTGAGCGAAACGTACGAGCAGTACTTC.

This clonotype was seen more than once but under ten times. DNA for the CDR3: TGTGCCAGCAGCTTAGAACAGGCGTCCTCCCATCAGCCCCAGCATTTT. As protein: CASSLEQASSHQPQHF. The V and J genes are TRBV7-8 and TRBJ1-5; TRBD1 is a possible D gene (5 bases). Germline CDR1 reads SGHVS; CDR2 reads FQNEAQ. The CDR3 runs 16 residues. V was trimmed by 1 base and J by 5 bases, leaving 15 bases between them.

The chain joins TRBV20-1 to TRBJ1-4, with a possible D match to TRBD1 (6 bases). The V gene's germline CDR1 is DFQATT and CDR2 SNEGSKA (reference sequence). Trimming took off 6 bases at V and 7 bases at J, with 12 bases between the two ends. The CDR3 contains 12 residues. The CDR3 coding sequence is TGCAGTGCGAACAGGGCTGGTGAAAAACTGTTTTTT. This encodes CSANRAGEKLFF.

This clonotype was seen a handful of times. This chain uses TRBV5-1 with TRBJ2-7; D is possibly TRBD2 (6 bases). The CDR3 totals 12 residues. V lost 4 bases and J 4 bases, leaving 9 bases between the germline ends. Germline V CDR1 and CDR2: SGHRS, YFSETQ. CDR3 nucleotide sequence: TGCGCCAGCAGCCGCGGGGAGTACGAGCAGTACTTC. This sequence encodes CASSRGEYEQYF.

This clonotype was seen repeatedly, ten times or more. The rearrangement uses TRBV12-3 or TRBV12-4 and TRBJ1-2; D gene unclear. Trimming removed 9 bases at V and 0 bases at J, with 20 bases between. CDR3 length equals 16 residues. The CDR3 nucleotides read TGTGCCAGTACTCGGAACTCGGACCCGACTAACTATGGCTACACCTTC. It translates to CASTRNSDPTNYGYTF.

This chain joins TRBV28 and TRBJ2-1; the D call may be TRBD1 or TRBD2 (7 bases each). The V and J ends lost 6 bases and 6 bases respectively, with 15 bases between them. Germline CDR1 reads MDHEN; CDR2 reads SYDVKM. This CDR3 is built from 14 residues. CDR3 in amino acids: CASRSGGVGNEQFF. The CDR3 coding sequence is TGTGCCAGCAGGTCAGGGGGGGTGGGCAATGAGCAGTTCTTC.